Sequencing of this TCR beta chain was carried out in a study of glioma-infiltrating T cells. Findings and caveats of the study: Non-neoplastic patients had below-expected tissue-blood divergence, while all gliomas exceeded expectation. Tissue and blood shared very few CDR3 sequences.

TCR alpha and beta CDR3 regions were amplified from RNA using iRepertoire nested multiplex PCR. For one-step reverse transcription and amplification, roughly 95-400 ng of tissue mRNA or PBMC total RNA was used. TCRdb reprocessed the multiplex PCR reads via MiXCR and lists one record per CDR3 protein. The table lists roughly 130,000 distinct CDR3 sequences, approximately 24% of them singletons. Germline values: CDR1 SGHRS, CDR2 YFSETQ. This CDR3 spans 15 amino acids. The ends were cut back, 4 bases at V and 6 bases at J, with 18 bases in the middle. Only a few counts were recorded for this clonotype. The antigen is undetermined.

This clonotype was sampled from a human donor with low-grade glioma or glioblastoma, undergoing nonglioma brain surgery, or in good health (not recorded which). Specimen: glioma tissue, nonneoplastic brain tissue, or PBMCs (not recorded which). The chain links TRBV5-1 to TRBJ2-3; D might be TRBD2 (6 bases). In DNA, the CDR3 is TGCGCCAGCAGCCTACTAGCCTCCCTCACGGATACGCAGTATTTT. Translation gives CASSLLASLTDTQYF.